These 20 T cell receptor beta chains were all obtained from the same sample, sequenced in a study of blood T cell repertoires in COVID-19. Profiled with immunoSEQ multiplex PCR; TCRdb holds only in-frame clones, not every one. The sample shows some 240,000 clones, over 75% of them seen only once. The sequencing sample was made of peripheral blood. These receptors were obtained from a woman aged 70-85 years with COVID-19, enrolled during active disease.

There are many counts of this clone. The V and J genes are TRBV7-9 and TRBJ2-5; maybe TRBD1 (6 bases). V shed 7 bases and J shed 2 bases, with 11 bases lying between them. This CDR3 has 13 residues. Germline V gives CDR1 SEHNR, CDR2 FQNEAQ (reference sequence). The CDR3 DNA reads TGTGCCAGCACCGGACAGTATCAAGAGACCCAGTACTTC. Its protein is CASTGQYQETQYF.

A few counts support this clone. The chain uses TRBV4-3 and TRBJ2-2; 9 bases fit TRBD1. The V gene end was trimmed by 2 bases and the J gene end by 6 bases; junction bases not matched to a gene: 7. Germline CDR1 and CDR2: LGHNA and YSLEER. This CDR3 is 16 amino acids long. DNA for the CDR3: TGCGCCAGCAGCCAAAGATTGGGACAGGGAGCCGGGGAGCTGTTTTTT. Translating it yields CASSQRLGQGAGELFF.

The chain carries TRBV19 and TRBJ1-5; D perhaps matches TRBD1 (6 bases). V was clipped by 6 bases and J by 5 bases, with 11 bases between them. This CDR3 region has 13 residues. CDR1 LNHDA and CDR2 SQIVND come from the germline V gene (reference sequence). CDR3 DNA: TGTGCCAGTAGGCGGGGGCAGGATCAGCCCCAGCATTTT. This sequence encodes CASRRGQDQPQHF.

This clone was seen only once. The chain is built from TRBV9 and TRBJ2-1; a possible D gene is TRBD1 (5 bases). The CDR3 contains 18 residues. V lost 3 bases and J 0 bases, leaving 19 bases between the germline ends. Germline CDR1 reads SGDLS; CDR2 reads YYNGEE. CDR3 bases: TGTGCCAGCAGCGCATTAAATTGGGGCGGAAGCTCCTACAATGAGCAGTTCTTC. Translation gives CASSALNWGGSSYNEQFF.

This chain's CDR3 is CASSPTLSNSPLHF. The CDR3 region has the DNA TGTGCCAGCTCGCCCACTCTGAGCAATTCACCCCTCCACTTT. The V call is TRBV6-5, the J call TRBJ1-6; the D is unclear. The CDR3 extends over 14 amino acids. V dropped 8 bases and J dropped 7 bases, with 15 bases sitting between them. In germline, CDR1 is MNHEY, CDR2 SVGAGI.

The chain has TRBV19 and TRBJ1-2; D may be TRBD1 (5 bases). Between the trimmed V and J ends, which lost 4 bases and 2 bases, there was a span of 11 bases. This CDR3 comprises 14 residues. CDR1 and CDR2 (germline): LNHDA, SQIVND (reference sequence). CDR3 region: CASSTPRVNYGYTF. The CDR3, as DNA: TGTGCCAGTAGTACGCCCAGGGTAAACTATGGCTACACCTTC.

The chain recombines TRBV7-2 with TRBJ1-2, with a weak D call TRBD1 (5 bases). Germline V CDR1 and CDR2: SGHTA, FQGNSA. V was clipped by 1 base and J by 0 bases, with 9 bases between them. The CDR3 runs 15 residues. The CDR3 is CASSLVRGSNYGYTF. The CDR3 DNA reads TGTGCCAGCAGCTTAGTGCGGGGGTCTAACTATGGCTACACCTTC.

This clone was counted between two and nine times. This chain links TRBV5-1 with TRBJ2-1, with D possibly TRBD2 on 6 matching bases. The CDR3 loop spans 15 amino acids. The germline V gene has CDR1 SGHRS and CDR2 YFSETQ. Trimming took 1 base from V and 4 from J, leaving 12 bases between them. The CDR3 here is CASSLSGDRYNEQFF. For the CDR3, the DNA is TGCGCCAGCAGCTTGTCGGGAGACCGATACAATGAGCAGTTCTTC.

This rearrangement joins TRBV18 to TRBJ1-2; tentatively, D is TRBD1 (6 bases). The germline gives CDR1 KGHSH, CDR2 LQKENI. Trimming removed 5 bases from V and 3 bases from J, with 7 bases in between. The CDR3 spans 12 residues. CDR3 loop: CASSGGDYGYTF. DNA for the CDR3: TGTGCCAGCTCAGGGGGCGACTATGGCTACACCTTC.

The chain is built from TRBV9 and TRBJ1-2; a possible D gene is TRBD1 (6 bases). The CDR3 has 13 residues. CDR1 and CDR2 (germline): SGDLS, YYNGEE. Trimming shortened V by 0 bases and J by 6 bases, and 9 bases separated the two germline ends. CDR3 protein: CASSVEQGHGYTF. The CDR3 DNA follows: TGTGCCAGCAGCGTAGAACAGGGCCATGGCTACACCTTC.

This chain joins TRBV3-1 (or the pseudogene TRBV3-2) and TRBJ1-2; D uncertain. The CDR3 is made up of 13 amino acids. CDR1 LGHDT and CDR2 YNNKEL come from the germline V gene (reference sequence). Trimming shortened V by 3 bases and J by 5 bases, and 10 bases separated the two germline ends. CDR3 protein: CASSHPRIYGYTF. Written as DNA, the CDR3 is TGTGCCAGCAGCCATCCCAGGATTTATGGCTACACCTTC.

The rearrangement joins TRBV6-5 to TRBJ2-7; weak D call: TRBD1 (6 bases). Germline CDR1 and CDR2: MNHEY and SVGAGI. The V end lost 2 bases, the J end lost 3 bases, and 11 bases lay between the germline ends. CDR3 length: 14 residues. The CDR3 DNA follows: TGTGCCAGCAGTTACGACAGGACCAACTACGAGCAGTACTTC. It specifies CASSYDRTNYEQYF.

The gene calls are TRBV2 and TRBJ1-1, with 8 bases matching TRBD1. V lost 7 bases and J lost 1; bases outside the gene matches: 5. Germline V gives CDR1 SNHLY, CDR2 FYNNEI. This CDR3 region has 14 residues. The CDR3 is CASTRQGTNTEAFF. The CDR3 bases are TGTGCCAGCACAAGACAGGGGACGAACACTGAAGCTTTCTTT.

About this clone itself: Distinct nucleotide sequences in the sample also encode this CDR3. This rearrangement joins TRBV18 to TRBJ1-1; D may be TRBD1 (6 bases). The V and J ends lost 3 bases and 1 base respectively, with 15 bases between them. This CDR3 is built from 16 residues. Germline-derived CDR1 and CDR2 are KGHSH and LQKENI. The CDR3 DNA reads TGTGCCAGCTCACCCAGACCACAGGGAGAGAACACTGAAGCTTTCTTT. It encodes CASSPRPQGENTEAFF.

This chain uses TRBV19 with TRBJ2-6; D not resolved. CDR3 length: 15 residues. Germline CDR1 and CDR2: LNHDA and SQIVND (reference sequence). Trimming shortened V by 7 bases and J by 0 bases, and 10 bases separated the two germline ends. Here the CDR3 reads CASIKRGSGANVLTF. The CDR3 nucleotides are TGTGCCAGTATTAAACGAGGCTCTGGGGCCAACGTCCTGACTTTC.

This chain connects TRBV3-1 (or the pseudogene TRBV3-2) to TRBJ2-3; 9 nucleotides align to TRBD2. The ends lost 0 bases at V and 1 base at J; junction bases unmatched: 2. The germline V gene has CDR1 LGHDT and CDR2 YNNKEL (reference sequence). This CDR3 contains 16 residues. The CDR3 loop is CASSQERLAGTDTQYF. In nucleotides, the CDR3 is TGTGCCAGCAGCCAAGAGAGACTAGCGGGCACAGATACGCAGTATTTT.

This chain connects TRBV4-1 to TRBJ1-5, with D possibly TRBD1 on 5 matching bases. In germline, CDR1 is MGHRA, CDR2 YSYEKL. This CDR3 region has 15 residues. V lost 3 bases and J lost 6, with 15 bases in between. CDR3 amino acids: CASSQVDAGGQPQHF. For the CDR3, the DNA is TGCGCCAGCAGCCAGGTAGACGCCGGGGGTCAGCCCCAGCATTTT.

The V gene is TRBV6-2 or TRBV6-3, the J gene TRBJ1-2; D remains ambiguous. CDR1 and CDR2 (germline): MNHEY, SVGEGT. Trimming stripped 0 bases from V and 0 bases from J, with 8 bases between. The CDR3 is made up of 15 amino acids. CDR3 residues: CASSYSERSNYGYTF. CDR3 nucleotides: TGTGCCAGCAGTTACTCTGAGCGGTCTAACTATGGCTACACCTTC.

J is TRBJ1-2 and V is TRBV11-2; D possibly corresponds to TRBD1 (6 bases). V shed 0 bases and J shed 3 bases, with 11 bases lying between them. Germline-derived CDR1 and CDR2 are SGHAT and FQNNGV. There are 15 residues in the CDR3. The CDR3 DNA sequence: TGTGCCAGCAGCTTAGATTATAGGACAGACTATGGCTACACCTTC. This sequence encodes CASSLDYRTDYGYTF. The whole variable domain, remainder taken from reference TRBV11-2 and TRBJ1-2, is EAGVAQSPRYKIIEKRQSVAFWCNPISGHATLYWYQQILGQGPKLLIQFQNNGVVDDSQLPKDRFSAERLKGVDSTLKIQPAKLEDSAVYLCASSLDYRTDYGYTFGSGTRLTVV.

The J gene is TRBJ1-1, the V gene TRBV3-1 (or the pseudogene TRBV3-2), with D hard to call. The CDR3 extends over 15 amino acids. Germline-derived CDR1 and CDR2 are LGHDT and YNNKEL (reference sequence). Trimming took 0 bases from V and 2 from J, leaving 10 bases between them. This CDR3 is CASSQDTGINTEAFF. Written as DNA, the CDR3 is TGTGCCAGCAGCCAAGATACCGGGATTAACACTGAAGCTTTCTTT.